The rows below give T cell receptor beta chains drawn from one sample of a study of CD4+ T cells in melanoma. TCRdb's copy holds only in-frame clones and misses some; the assay was immunoSEQ multiplex PCR. Here the sample spans tens of thousands of clones, nearly 70% being singletons. Sequencing used tumor tissue. The receptors derive from a human donor with melanoma. Both conserved end residues are trimmed from each CDR3. Fields, in order: J gene, clone size, V gene, CDR3 protein. A row's size may be missing; if present it is once, few, many or a size class.

J gene: TRBJ2-1
clone size: many
V gene: TRBV10-2
CDR3 protein: ASKVRDRESGEQF

J gene: TRBJ2-2
clone size: .
V gene: TRBV11-2
CDR3 protein: ASSFGQGNTGELF

J gene: TRBJ2-2
clone size: .
V gene: TRBV2
CDR3 protein: ASVGLAGTGELF

J gene: TRBJ1-1
clone size: once
V gene: TRBV18
CDR3 protein: ASSPDRGLTEAF

J gene: TRBJ2-2
clone size: few
V gene: TRBV19
CDR3 protein: ASSIVTGNTGELF

J gene: TRBJ2-2
clone size: .
V gene: TRBV7-7
CDR3 protein: ASSSLHGGELF

J gene: TRBJ1-1
clone size: .
V gene: TRBV7-3
CDR3 protein: ASRAGTGNTEAF

J gene: TRBJ2-3
clone size: .
V gene: TRBV6-5
CDR3 protein: ASSHGQGITDTQY

J gene: TRBJ1-2
clone size: .
V gene: TRBV14
CDR3 protein: ASSTLDSNYGYT

J gene: TRBJ2-3
clone size: .
V gene: TRBV29-1
CDR3 protein: SVSRGGGASDTQY

J gene: TRBJ1-2
clone size: many
V gene: TRBV20-1
CDR3 protein: SGQGNYGYT

J gene: TRBJ2-6
clone size: many
V gene: TRBV27
CDR3 protein: ASSHGANVLT

J gene: TRBJ2-5
clone size: .
V gene: TRBV7-7
CDR3 protein: ASTPIQNRGLETQY

J gene: TRBJ1-4
clone size: .
V gene: TRBV7-2
CDR3 protein: ASSLGHAEKLF

J gene: TRBJ1-3
clone size: .
V gene: TRBV13
CDR3 protein: ASSLVGYSGNTIY

J gene: TRBJ1-1
clone size: .
V gene: TRBV30
CDR3 protein: AWATGAHTEAF

J gene: TRBJ2-1
clone size: .
V gene: TRBV7-9
CDR3 protein: ASSLEGAHEQF

J gene: TRBJ2-4
clone size: .
V gene: TRBV4-1
CDR3 protein: ASSEGEWDIQY

J gene: TRBJ2-2
clone size: .
V gene: TRBV27
CDR3 protein: ASRGTVNTGELF

J gene: TRBJ2-5
clone size: few
V gene: TRBV4-1
CDR3 protein: ASSQASGQETQY

J gene: TRBJ2-7
clone size: .
V gene: TRBV5-1
CDR3 protein: ASSLTSGGDEQY

J gene: TRBJ1-2
clone size: few
V gene: TRBV6-1
CDR3 protein: ASSVVGTDYGYT

J gene: TRBJ1-1
clone size: .
V gene: TRBV27
CDR3 protein: ASSLSIGSPNTEAF

J gene: TRBJ2-1
clone size: .
V gene: TRBV6-1
CDR3 protein: ASSGVWRGGDNEQF

J gene: TRBJ2-1
clone size: .
V gene: TRBV7-3
CDR3 protein: ASSLASGGYNEQF

J gene: TRBJ1-5
clone size: .
V gene: TRBV7-2
CDR3 protein: ASRATGNSNQPQH

J gene: TRBJ1-1
clone size: many
V gene: TRBV9
CDR3 protein: ASSVEPTMGTEAF

J gene: TRBJ1-2
clone size: once
V gene: TRBV18
CDR3 protein: ASSQGQGIGGYT